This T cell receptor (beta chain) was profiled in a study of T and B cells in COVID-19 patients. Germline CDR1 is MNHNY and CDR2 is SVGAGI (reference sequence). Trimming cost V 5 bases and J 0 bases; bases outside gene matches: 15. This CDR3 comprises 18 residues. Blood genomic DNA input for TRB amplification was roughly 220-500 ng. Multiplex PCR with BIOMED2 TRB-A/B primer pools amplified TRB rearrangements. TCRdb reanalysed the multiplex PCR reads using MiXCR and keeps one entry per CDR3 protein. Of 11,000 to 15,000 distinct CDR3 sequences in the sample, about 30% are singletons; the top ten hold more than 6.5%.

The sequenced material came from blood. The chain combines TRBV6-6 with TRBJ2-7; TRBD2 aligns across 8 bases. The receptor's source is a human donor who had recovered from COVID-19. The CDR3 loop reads CASSTTWQAGVFSYEQYF. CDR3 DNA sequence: TGTGCCAGCAGTACGACTTGGCAAGCGGGGGTTTTCTCCTACGAGCAGTACTTC.